This is a list of T cell receptor beta chains from one sample in a study of cytomegalovirus exposure and HLA in healthy donors. Produced via immunoSEQ multiplex PCR; TCRdb's table is partial and in-frame only. Of roughly 100,000 clones in the sample, around four fifths were seen once. The specimen was PBMCs. The receptors stem from a man aged 25 to 45 in good health and CMV-seronegative. Both conserved end residues are part of each CDR3. Each record gives: clone size, V gene, J gene, D gene, CDR3 DNA, CDR3 protein. D genes are given only for firm matches. For some rows the clone size is stated as once, few or many, or as a class when expanded; others skip it.

NA	TRBV10-3	TRBJ2-6	NA	TGTGCCATCAGCGGCCAGGGGCCGGGGGCCAACGTCCTGACTTTC	CAISGQGPGANVLTF
NA	TRBV4-3	TRBJ2-7	TRBD2	TGCGCCAGCAGCCAAGAGGCTGGCGGGGGTTCCTCCTACGAGCAGTACTTC	CASSQEAGGGSSYEQYF
NA	TRBV25-1	TRBJ2-2	NA	TGTGCCAGCAGTGACCCCCCGGCCGGGGAGCTGTTTTTT	CASSDPPAGELFF
NA	TRBV5-1	TRBJ2-3	TRBD2	TGCGCCAGCAGCTACAGCGGGGGGGCAGATACGCAGTATTTT	CASSYSGGADTQYF
NA	TRBV4-1	TRBJ2-7	TRBD1	TGCGCCAGCAGCCCCCTCTGGGGACAGACCTACGAGCAGTACTTC	CASSPLWGQTYEQYF
NA	TRBV7-2	TRBJ2-3	NA	TGTGCCAGCAGCTATTTGGGGCTCAGGGATGGGACAGATACGCAGTATTTT	CASSYLGLRDGTDTQYF
NA	TRBV6-6	TRBJ2-1	TRBD2	TGTGCCAGCAGCCTCCAGACTAGCGGGGGATACAATGAGCAGTTCTTC	CASSLQTSGGYNEQFF
NA	TRBV7-9	TRBJ1-5	NA	TGTGCCAGCAGCTTGCAGGGTGGTCAGCCCCAGCATTTT	CASSLQGGQPQHF
once	TRBV4-3	TRBJ2-7	TRBD2	TGCGCCAGCAGCCAAGAACTAGCGTTAACCTACGAGCAGTACTTC	CASSQELALTYEQYF
once	TRBV5-1	TRBJ2-5	NA	TGCGCCAGCAGCCCCGGGACAATACAAGAGACCCAGTACTTC	CASSPGTIQETQYF
NA	TRBV18	TRBJ1-2	NA	TGTGCCAGCTCACCACCGATCAGTAACTATGGCTACACCTTC	CASSPPISNYGYTF
NA	TRBV7-9	TRBJ2-2	NA	TGTGCCAGCAGCTTTAGCCGGGAGATGAACACCGGGGAGCTGTTTTTT	CASSFSREMNTGELFF
NA	TRBV4-3	TRBJ1-2	TRBD1	TGCGCCAGCAGCCAAGTAGGACAGGGGGATGGCTACACCTTC	CASSQVGQGDGYTF
NA	TRBV29-1	TRBJ1-1	NA	TGCAGCGTTGCTCACCAACTGAGAGAAGCTTTCTTT	CSVAHQLREAFF
NA	TRBV7-9	TRBJ1-5	TRBD1	TGTGCCAGCAGCCCCCCGGGACAGGGGCGACGGGTCAATCAGCCCCAGCATTTT	CASSPPGQGRRVNQPQHF
NA	TRBV19	TRBJ2-3	NA	TGTGCCAGTCGGGTCCAAGGCACAGATACGCAGTATTTT	CASRVQGTDTQYF
once	TRBV28	TRBJ2-7	TRBD2	TGTGCCAGCAGTTTACTAGCGGGATCCTACGAGCAGTACTTC	CASSLLAGSYEQYF
NA	TRBV29-1	TRBJ1-1	NA	TGCAGCGTTGGGGGGGGGCTGATGAACACTGAAGCTTTCTTT	CSVGGGLMNTEAFF
once	TRBV2	TRBJ1-5	NA	TGTGCCAGCATGGGGGCAGGGCAGCCCCAGCATTTT	CASMGAGQPQHF
NA	TRBV7-8	TRBJ1-2	NA	TGTGCCAGCAGCTCTCCATTGGACACGGCAGGACACTATGGCTACACCTTC	CASSSPLDTAGHYGYTF
NA	TRBV9	TRBJ1-2	NA	TGTGCCAGCAGCGTCGGCGGTGGACTCTACAGTGGCTACACCTTC	CASSVGGGLYSGYTF
NA	TRBV6-5	TRBJ2-7	TRBD1	TGTGCCAGCAGTTCAAGGGGGCATGCGTACGAGCAGTACTTC	CASSSRGHAYEQYF
NA	TRBV28	TRBJ2-7	TRBD1	TGTGCCAGCAGCCAAAAAACCAATGGGCAGGGGGCCCACGAGCAGTACTTC	CASSQKTNGQGAHEQYF
few	TRBV5-1	TRBJ1-4	TRBD1	TGCGCCAGCAGCGTGGGACAGGGGAGTGGAACTAATGAAAAACTGTTTTTT	CASSVGQGSGTNEKLFF
NA	TRBV18	TRBJ2-1	TRBD2	TGTGCCAGCTCACCGAAAAGCGGGGGGTCCTACAATGAGCAGTTCTTC	CASSPKSGGSYNEQFF
NA	TRBV7-9	TRBJ1-1	NA	TGTGCCAGCAGCTTAGCGCGGGGGGCCCTTGAAGCTTTCTTT	CASSLARGALEAFF
NA	TRBV5-4	TRBJ1-1	TRBD1	TGTGCCAGCAGCCCGCGAGGGGGCGCAGGAAACACTGAAGCTTTCTTT	CASSPRGGAGNTEAFF
NA	TRBV7-9	TRBJ2-7	NA	TGTGCCAGCAGCTTAGCGCACGTCGGAGGCGAGCAGTACTTC	CASSLAHVGGEQYF
NA	TRBV10-1	TRBJ2-3	NA	TGCGCCAGCAGTGAGCCCCGGGATGGCACAGATACGCAGTATTTT	CASSEPRDGTDTQYF
NA	TRBV5-4	TRBJ2-5	NA	TGTGCCAGCAGCTTTCCCCCCACTATCCAAGAGACCCAGTACTTC	CASSFPPTIQETQYF
NA	TRBV27	TRBJ2-2	NA	TGTGCCAGCAGTTTCGGAGGGATCGGGGAGCTGTTTTTT	CASSFGGIGELFF
NA	TRBV28	TRBJ1-4	TRBD1	TGTGCCAGCAGTCCGACAGGGGGCAATGAAAAACTGTTTTTT	CASSPTGGNEKLFF
NA	TRBV10-3	TRBJ2-7	NA	TGTGCCATCAGTGGCGACTTTCCCACGAAGGAGCAGTACTTC	CAISGDFPTKEQYF
NA	TRBV10-2	TRBJ1-1	TRBD1	TGCGCCAGCAGTGAGGGGCAGGGGGCGCGATGGGAAGCTTTCTTT	CASSEGQGARWEAFF
NA	TRBV19	TRBJ1-5	NA	TGTGCCAGTAGTATAGATCGGGGTGTGGGGCAGCCCCAGCATTTT	CASSIDRGVGQPQHF
NA	TRBV27	TRBJ2-7	NA	TGTGCCAGCAGTACCGAGACAGGCCGGACCTACGAGCAGTACTTC	CASSTETGRTYEQYF
once	TRBV15	TRBJ2-5	NA	TGTGCCACCAGCGACGCGACTCCTCTAATGACAGGAGAAGAGACCCAGTACTTC	CATSDATPLMTGEETQYF
NA	TRBV13	TRBJ2-7	NA	TGTGCCAGCAGCCCACAGGGAAAAGGATCCTACGAGCAGTACTTC	CASSPQGKGSYEQYF
NA	TRBV7-9	TRBJ2-6	NA	TGTGCCAGCAGCCTCCTGGAGGGGGCCAACGTCCTGACTTTC	CASSLLEGANVLTF
NA	TRBV19	TRBJ2-1	NA	TGTGCCAGTAGTATAGGTTGGGCGAGCGGGAATGAGCAGTTCTTC	CASSIGWASGNEQFF
NA	TRBV2	TRBJ2-7	TRBD2	TGTGCCAGCAGTCCGGGATCGGGACTAGCGGGAGTCGAGCAGTACTTC	CASSPGSGLAGVEQYF
NA	TRBV6-5	TRBJ1-6	NA	TGTGCCAGCAGTTACGCAGGGTACGATTCACCCCTCCACTTT	CASSYAGYDSPLHF
NA	TRBV15	TRBJ1-4	NA	TGTGCCACCAGCAGAGGGGGACTGAATGAAAAACTGTTTTTT	CATSRGGLNEKLFF
NA	TRBV28	TRBJ2-7	NA	TGTGCCAGCAAATACAGGGTGCTCGCGGCCGAGCAGTACTTC	CASKYRVLAAEQYF
NA	TRBV2	TRBJ1-2	TRBD1	TGTGCCAGCAGGCGGACAGGGAGCTATGGCTACACCTTC	CASRRTGSYGYTF
few	TRBV12-1	TRBJ2-4	NA	TGTGCCAGCAGCTTTGTGTGGGCGGGAGGGCCAGCCAAAAACATTCAGTACTTC	CASSFVWAGGPAKNIQYF
NA	TRBV19	TRBJ2-3	TRBD2	TGTGCCAGTATTCCACGGGGAATAGCGGGAGTGGATACGCAGTATTTT	CASIPRGIAGVDTQYF
NA	TRBV5-4	TRBJ2-7	NA	TGTGCCAGCAGCTTGGGGTTCGGGGATTCCGAGCAGTACTTC	CASSLGFGDSEQYF
few	TRBV6-5	TRBJ1-3	NA	TGTGCCAGCCAGGGATCTGGAAACACCATATATTTT	CASQGSGNTIYF
NA	TRBV12-5	TRBJ2-7	NA	TGTGCTAGTTGGGGAGCCAGTGGGCTCGAGCAGTACTTC	CASWGASGLEQYF
NA	TRBV2	TRBJ2-7	NA	TGTGCCAGCAACCTCGGGGGTGGCTCCTACGAGCAGTACTTC	CASNLGGGSYEQYF
NA	TRBV9	TRBJ1-3	NA	TGTGCCAGCAGCGACCTAGAGACAGGATCTGGAAACACCATATATTTT	CASSDLETGSGNTIYF
NA	TRBV12-1	TRBJ1-5	NA	TGTGCCAGCAGCCTAAAAGGACGAACAGGGCTCTATAGCAATCAGCCCCAGCATTTT	CASSLKGRTGLYSNQPQHF
NA	TRBV5-6	TRBJ1-1	TRBD1	TGTGCCAGCAGCTGGGACAGGGCGAACACTGAAGCTTTCTTT	CASSWDRANTEAFF
NA	TRBV5-1	TRBJ2-2	TRBD2	TGCGCCAGCAGCTTACAGCGGGGGGGCCTCGGGGAGCTGTTTTTT	CASSLQRGGLGELFF